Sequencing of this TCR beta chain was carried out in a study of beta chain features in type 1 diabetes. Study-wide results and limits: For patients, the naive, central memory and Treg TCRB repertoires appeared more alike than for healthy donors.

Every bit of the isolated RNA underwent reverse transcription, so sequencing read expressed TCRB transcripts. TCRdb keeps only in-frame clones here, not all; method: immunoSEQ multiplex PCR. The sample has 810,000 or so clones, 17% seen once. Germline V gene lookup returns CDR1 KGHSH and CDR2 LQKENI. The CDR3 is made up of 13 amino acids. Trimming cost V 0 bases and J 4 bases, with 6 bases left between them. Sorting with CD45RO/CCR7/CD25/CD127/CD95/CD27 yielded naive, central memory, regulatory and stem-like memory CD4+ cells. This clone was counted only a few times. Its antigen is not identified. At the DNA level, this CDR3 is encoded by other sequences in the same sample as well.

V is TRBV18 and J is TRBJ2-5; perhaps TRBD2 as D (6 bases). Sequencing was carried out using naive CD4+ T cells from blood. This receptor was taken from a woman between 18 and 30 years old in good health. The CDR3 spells CASSPPGGETQYF. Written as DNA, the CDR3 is TGTGCCAGCTCACCACCCGGGGGAGAGACCCAGTACTTC.